These 28 T cell receptor beta chains were sequenced from one sample in a study of T cells in Graves' hyperthyroidism and ophthalmopathy. From RNA transcripts, TCR beta CDR3 regions were amplified. An initial round of RT-PCR targeting the TCR CDR3 relied on the HTBI primer set. TCRdb re-called the multiplex PCR reads through MiXCR, storing one row per CDR3 protein. The table shows about 290,000 distinct CDR3 sequences, with 13% occurring only once. Sequenced input: blood. These receptors came from a woman aged 30 to 39 with Graves' hyperthyroidism that later progressed to Graves' ophthalmopathy.

This clonotype was seen more than once but under ten times. The chain has TRBV24-1 and TRBJ2-3; the match to TRBD1 covers 12 bases. V was pared by 7 bases and J by 0 bases, with 4 bases of the junction left unmatched. The CDR3 totals 16 residues. Germline assignment: CDR1 KGHDR and CDR2 SFDVKD. CDR3 nucleotides: TGTGCCACCAGGGGGACAGGGGGCGATAGCACAGATACGCAGTATTTT. Its translation: CATRGTGGDSTDTQYF.

This rearrangement joins TRBV29-1 to TRBJ2-1; 13 bases are shared with TRBD2. CDR1 SQVTM and CDR2 ANQGSEA come from the germline V gene. J gave up 2 bases and V 1 base, and 2 bases lay outside the gene matches. This CDR3 is built from 16 residues. The CDR3 spells CSVEVLAGGAYNEQFF. The DNA for the CDR3 is TGCAGCGTTGAAGTACTAGCGGGAGGGGCCTACAATGAGCAGTTCTTC.

This clonotype showed up many times. The rearrangement joins TRBV7-8 to TRBJ2-2; D not resolved. Germline V CDR1 and CDR2: SGHVS, FQNEAQ. This CDR3 comprises 15 residues. Trimming stripped 2 bases from V and 1 base from J, with 8 bases between. The CDR3 here is CASSLFPENTGELFF. The CDR3 DNA sequence: TGTGCCAGCAGCTTATTCCCGGAGAACACCGGGGAGCTGTTTTTT.

This clonotype was seen ten or more times. The chain combines TRBV7-2 with TRBJ2-2; TRBD2 matches 13 bases. This CDR3 is 15 amino acids long. V shed 4 bases and J 7 bases; nucleotides not matched to a gene: 3. Looked up from germline, CDR1 is SGHTA and CDR2 is FQGNSA. This CDR3 is CASSSGLAGDGELFF. The CDR3 DNA reads as TGTGCCAGCAGCTCAGGACTAGCGGGAGACGGGGAGCTGTTTTTT.

As to this clonotype: Being one base from a much bigger clone, this may be a read error. This rearrangement joins TRBV12-3 or TRBV12-4 to TRBJ1-2; D remains unclear. This CDR3 has 12 residues. The CDR3 sequence is CASGLAHYGYTF. The CDR3 DNA sequence: TGTGCCAGCGGTTTGGCCCACTATGGCTACACCTTC.

This clonotype was detected ten times or more. The chain is built from TRBV30 and TRBJ2-1; TRBD2 agrees at 9 bases. The J segment lost 0 bases and the V segment lost 6 bases, leaving 0 bases of the junction unmatched. The CDR3 length is 13 residues. The germline V gene has CDR1 GTSNPN and CDR2 SVGIG (reference sequence). DNA for the CDR3: TGTGCCTGTAGCGGGAGCTCCTACAATGAGCAGTTCTTC. Its translation: CACSGSSYNEQFF. The whole variable domain, remainder taken from reference TRBV30 and TRBJ2-1, is SQTIHQWPATLVQPVGSPLSLECTVEGTSNPNLYWYRQAAGRGLQLLFYSVGIGQISSEVPQNLSASRPQDRQFILSSKKLLLSDSGFYLCACSGSSYNEQFFGPGTRLTVL.

This clonotype was seen at least ten times. The chain combines TRBV19 with TRBJ1-1; D is uncertain. Germline assignment: CDR1 LNHDA and CDR2 SQIVND (reference sequence). The V end was cut by 3 bases, the J end by 4 bases, with 3 bases between. The CDR3 is 11 amino acids. The CDR3 DNA reads TGTGCCAGTAGTATGGGCACTGAAGCTTTCTTT. It codes for CASSMGTEAFF.

This chain connects TRBV25-1 to TRBJ2-4, with TRBD2 matching over 10 bases. CDR1 and CDR2 from the germline V gene are MGHDK and SYGVNS. This CDR3 spans 15 amino acids. Trimming took 4 bases from V and 9 from J; bases not matched to a gene: 9. CDR3 nucleotides: TGTGCCAGCAGTGTCCCAAGCGGGAGGGCCAGCATTCAGTACTTC. Translation: CASSVPSGRASIQYF.

As to this clonotype: A single base separates this from a much larger clone, so it may be a read error. CDR3 nucleotide sequence: TGTGTCAGCAGTGATATAGCGGGAGTGGGGACAGATACGCAGTATTTT. Protein sequence: CVSSDIAGVGTDTQYF. V and J are TRBV12-3 or TRBV12-4 and TRBJ2-3; 9 positions match TRBD2. The CDR3 spans 16 residues.

This clonotype was recorded at least ten times. As DNA, the CDR3 is TGTGCCAGCTCACCAGTCGTCCTGACTAGCAGCTACGAGCAGTACTTC. Translated, it gives CASSPVVLTSSYEQYF. The chain has TRBV18 and TRBJ2-7; TRBD2 agrees at 7 bases. V was clipped by 2 bases and J by 3 bases; unmatched bases: 10. Germline CDR1 and CDR2: KGHSH and LQKENI. The CDR3 length is 16 residues.

This clonotype was seen repeatedly, ten times or more. The V call is TRBV7-3, the J call TRBJ2-5; D unclear. This CDR3 has 14 residues. CDR1 and CDR2 from the germline V gene are SGHTA and FQGTGA. V was pared by 5 bases and J by 0 bases, with 10 bases between. DNA for the CDR3: TGTGCCAGCAGCCAGAGCCCCAACCAAGAGACCCAGTACTTC. It specifies CASSQSPNQETQYF.

In this sample, this clonotype turned up many times. The chain recombines TRBV27 with TRBJ1-6, with a weak D call TRBD1 (6 bases). V dropped 3 bases and J dropped 10 bases, with 13 bases sitting between them. CDR3 length: 14 amino acids. Germline CDR1 is MNHEY and CDR2 is SMNVEV (reference sequence). CDR3 amino acids: CASSFRGIGSPLHF. CDR3 nucleotides: TGTGCCAGCAGTTTCAGGGGTATAGGATCACCCCTCCACTTT.

This clonotype appeared many times. This chain links TRBV20-1 with TRBJ1-5, with a weak D call TRBD1 (5 bases). The CDR3 runs to 13 residues. The germline V gene has CDR1 DFQATT and CDR2 SNEGSKA (reference sequence). V was clipped by 0 bases and J by 4 bases, with 7 bases between them. For the CDR3, the DNA is TGCAGTGCTAGAGAGGCAGGGAATCAGCCCCAGCATTTT. This gives the protein CSAREAGNQPQHF.

At least ten counts were recorded for this clonotype. The chain employs TRBV7-2 and TRBJ2-1, with 8 positions matching TRBD1. After removal of 3 bases from V and 4 bases from J, the junction contained 8 bases not matched to a gene. From germline, CDR1 is SGHTA and CDR2 FQGNSA. This CDR3 is built from 16 residues. The CDR3 coding sequence is TGTGCCAGCAGCTTGATTCCCGGACAGGGATACAATGAGCAGTTCTTC. It yields the protein CASSLIPGQGYNEQFF.

This clonotype was picked up many times. The chain is built from TRBV12-3 or TRBV12-4 and TRBJ2-7; 7 nucleotides agree with TRBD1. With V trimmed by 0 bases and J by 2 bases, 10 bases remained unmatched. The CDR3 has 17 residues. This CDR3 reads CASSLASVGTGAYEQYF. In DNA, the CDR3 is TGTGCCAGCAGTTTAGCGTCCGTGGGTACAGGGGCCTACGAGCAGTACTTC.

This clonotype appeared many times. The V gene is TRBV28, the J gene TRBJ2-2; TRBD2 matches 7 bases. Germline CDR1 is MDHEN and CDR2 is SYDVKM. The CDR3 covers 15 residues. With V trimmed by 3 bases and J by 4 bases, 5 bases remained unmatched. For the CDR3, the DNA is TGTGCCAGCAGTTTTGCGGGAGCGGGCACCGGGGAGCTGTTTTTT. The encoded protein is CASSFAGAGTGELFF.

Ten or more counts support this clonotype. The chain carries TRBV2 and TRBJ2-1, with 8 bases fitting TRBD1. V was clipped by 6 bases and J by 4 bases; unmatched bases: 8. This CDR3 is built from 15 residues. Germline CDR1 and CDR2: SNHLY and FYNNEI. The CDR3 sequence: CASSTTGGGYNEQFF. In DNA, the CDR3 is TGTGCCAGCAGCACCACAGGGGGAGGTTACAATGAGCAGTTCTTC. The variable domain in full, completed from reference TRBV2 and TRBJ2-1, reads EPEVTQTPSHQVTQMGQEVILRCVPISNHLYFYWYRQILGQKVEFLVSFYNNEISEKSEIFDDQFSVERPDGSNFTLKIRSTKLEDSAMYFCASSTTGGGYNEQFFGPGTRLTVL.

The sample holds many counts of this clonotype. This chain uses TRBV11-2 with TRBJ2-5, with unresolved D. With 1 base removed from V and 12 bases from J, the gap between germline ends came to 12 bases. The germline gives CDR1 SGHAT, CDR2 FQNNGV. CDR3 length: 12 amino acids. In DNA form, the CDR3 reads TGTGCCAGCAGCTTAGCTGGTGGGCTGGAGTACTTC. Its protein is CASSLAGGLEYF.

In its sample, this clonotype was seen many times. The V call is TRBV20-1, the J call TRBJ1-1, with D maybe TRBD1 (6 bases). The CDR3 consists of 13 residues. Germline V CDR1 and CDR2: DFQATT, SNEGSKA (reference sequence). Trimming took off 5 bases at V and 5 bases at J, with 15 bases between the two ends. CDR3 DNA sequence: TGCAGTGCTTTGAAGAGGGGGGGAACTGAAGCTTTCTTT. Amino acid sequence: CSALKRGGTEAFF.

The sample holds one count of this clonotype. The chain's CDR3 is CASSIGGGGQPQHF. DNA of the CDR3: TGTGCCAGTAGTATAGGAGGGGGCGGGCAGCCCCAGCATTTT. The V and J genes are TRBV19 and TRBJ1-5, with 7 bases aligning to TRBD1. V lost 1 base, J lost 7 bases, and 4 bases stayed unmatched. The CDR3 spans 14 residues. Germline V gene sequence: CDR1 LNHDA, CDR2 SQIVND (reference sequence). The full variable domain, its missing parts supplied by reference TRBV19 and TRBJ1-5, is DGGITQSPKYLFRKEGQNVTLSCEQNLNHDAMYWYRQDPGQGLRLIYYSQIVNDFQKGDIAEGYSVSREKKESFPLTVTSAQKNPTAFYLCASSIGGGGQPQHFGDGTRLSIL.

In this sample, this clonotype turned up many times. V and J are TRBV30 and TRBJ1-2; 7 bases match TRBD1. The length of the CDR3 is 16 residues. V lost 4 bases and J lost 7; bases outside the gene matches: 18. Germline V gene lookup returns CDR1 GTSNPN and CDR2 SVGIG (reference sequence). This chain's CDR3 is CAWTFGGGQSLLGYTF. The CDR3 DNA reads as TGTGCCTGGACCTTTGGTGGGGGACAGAGCCTTCTTGGCTACACCTTC.

Ten or more counts support this clonotype. The chain employs TRBV11-2 and TRBJ2-1; 9 bases are shared with TRBD1. The CDR3 is 15 residues long. CDR1 is SGHAT, CDR2 FQNNGV, per germline. V dropped 4 bases and J dropped 4; count of bases not matched to a gene: 5. CDR3 sequence reads: CASSSYRGPYNEQFF. The CDR3 DNA follows: TGTGCCAGCAGCTCCTACAGGGGGCCTTACAATGAGCAGTTCTTC.

This clonotype was detected only a few times. The chain combines TRBV10-3 with TRBJ2-1; D remains ambiguous. The length of the CDR3 is 13 residues. Germline CDR1 is ENHRY and CDR2 is SYGVKD. Trimming cost V 3 bases and J 9 bases, with 12 bases left between them. The CDR3 bases are TGTGCCATCAGTGAATGGACGACGGGTGAGCAGTTCTTC. Encoded protein: CAISEWTTGEQFF.

The genes are TRBV4-2 and TRBJ2-7; the D call may be TRBD1 or TRBD2 (5 bases each). Germline V gene data show CDR1 as LGHNA and CDR2 as YNFKEQ. The CDR3 contains 13 residues. Trimming cost V 2 bases and J 6 bases, with 11 bases left between them. Written as DNA, the CDR3 is TGTGCCAGCAGCCAAACTAGACAGTCCGAGCAGTACTTC. It is translated as CASSQTRQSEQYF.

This clonotype was observed at least ten times. V and J are TRBV5-1 and TRBJ2-7; TRBD2 agrees at 9 bases. Germline V gene sequence: CDR1 SGHRS, CDR2 YFSETQ. V gave up 4 bases and J gave up 5 bases; unmatched junction bases: 7. CDR3 length: 14 amino acids. CDR3 sequence reads: CASSPRLAEHEQYF. DNA for the CDR3: TGCGCCAGCAGCCCCAGACTAGCGGAGCACGAGCAGTACTTC.

This clonotype was seen repeatedly, ten times or more. V gene TRBV29-1 combines with J gene TRBJ2-1, with D possibly matching TRBD2 (6 bases). The V end was cut by 0 bases, the J end by 4 bases, with 13 bases between. This CDR3 is 15 amino acids long. CDR1 is SQVTM and CDR2 is ANQGSEA in the germline V gene. CDR3 nucleotides: TGCAGCGTTGAAGATTCCCCCGGGGGTTACAATGAGCAGTTCTTC. As protein: CSVEDSPGGYNEQFF.

In this sample, this clonotype turned up many times. The rearrangement uses TRBV28 and TRBJ2-5; TRBD1 is a possible D gene (5 bases). The CDR3 extends over 14 amino acids. Looked up from germline, CDR1 is MDHEN and CDR2 is SYDVKM. Trimming cost V 4 bases and J 6 bases, with 15 bases left between them. CDR3 nucleotides: TGTGCCAGCAGTTCGTCAGGGAAAGGGAAGACCCAGTACTTC. It codes for CASSSSGKGKTQYF.

In this sample, this clonotype turned up many times. The genes are TRBV5-1 and TRBJ1-3; the D is unclear. With 0 bases removed from V and 0 bases from J, the gap between germline ends came to 10 bases. Germline V gene sequence: CDR1 SGHRS, CDR2 YFSETQ. This CDR3 is built from 16 residues. The CDR3 DNA reads TGCGCCAGCAGCTTGGACGGTACATACTCTGGAAACACCATATATTTT. This gives the protein CASSLDGTYSGNTIYF.